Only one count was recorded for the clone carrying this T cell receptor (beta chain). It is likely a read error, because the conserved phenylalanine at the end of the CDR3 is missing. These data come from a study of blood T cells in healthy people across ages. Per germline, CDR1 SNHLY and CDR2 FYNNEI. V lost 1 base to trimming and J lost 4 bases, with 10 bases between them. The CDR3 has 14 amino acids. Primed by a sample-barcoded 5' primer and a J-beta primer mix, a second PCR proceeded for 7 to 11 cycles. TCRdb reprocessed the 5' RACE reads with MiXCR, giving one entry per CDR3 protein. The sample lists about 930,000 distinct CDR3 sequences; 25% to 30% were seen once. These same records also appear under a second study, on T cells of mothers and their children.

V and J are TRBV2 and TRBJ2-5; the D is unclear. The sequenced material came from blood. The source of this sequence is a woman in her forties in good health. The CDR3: CASSEENTLETQYL. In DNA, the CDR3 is TGTGCCAGCAGTGAAGAAAATACGTTAGAGACCCAGTACCTC.